Reported below is one T cell receptor (beta chain). Antigen specificity is unknown. These data originate in a study of beta chain features in type 1 diabetes. Broader study findings: Within patients, naive, central memory and Treg TCRB repertoires seemed more similar than within healthy donors.

The authors reverse transcribed all of the isolated RNA, so sequencing captured expressed TCRB transcripts. TCRdb's copy holds only in-frame clones and misses some; the assay was immunoSEQ multiplex PCR. The repertoire consists of 450,000 to 550,000 clones, with about 32% occurring once and the leading ten covering more than 0.055%. Germline assignment: CDR1 SGDLS and CDR2 YYNGEE. This CDR3 region has 15 residues. V lost 0 bases and J 2 bases, leaving 10 bases between the germline ends. Sorting that relied on CD45RO/CCR7/CD25/CD127/CD95/CD27 yielded CD4+ naive, central memory, regulatory and stem cell-like memory cells.

This clonotype originated in a man younger than 35 in good health. The sample comprised naive CD4+ T cells from blood. V and J are TRBV9 and TRBJ2-3, with D uncertain. In DNA form, the CDR3 reads TGTGCCAGCAGCGTAGATGGGGTATTCACAGATACGCAGTATTTT. Translating gives CASSVDGVFTDTQYF.